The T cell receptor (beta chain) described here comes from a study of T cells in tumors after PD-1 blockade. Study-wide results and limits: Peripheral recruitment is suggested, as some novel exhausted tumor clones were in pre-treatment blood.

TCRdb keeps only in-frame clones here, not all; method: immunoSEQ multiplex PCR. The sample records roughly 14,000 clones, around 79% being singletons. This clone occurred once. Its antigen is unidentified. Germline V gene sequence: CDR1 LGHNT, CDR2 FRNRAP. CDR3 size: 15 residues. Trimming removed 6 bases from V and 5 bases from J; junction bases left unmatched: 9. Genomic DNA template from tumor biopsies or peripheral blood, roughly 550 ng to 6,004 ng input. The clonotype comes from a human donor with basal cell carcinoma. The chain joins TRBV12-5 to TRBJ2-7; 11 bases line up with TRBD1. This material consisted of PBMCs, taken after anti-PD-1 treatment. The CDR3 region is CASGLGQGARDEQYF. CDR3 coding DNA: TGTGCTAGTGGCCTTGGACAGGGGGCCAGGGACGAGCAGTACTTC.